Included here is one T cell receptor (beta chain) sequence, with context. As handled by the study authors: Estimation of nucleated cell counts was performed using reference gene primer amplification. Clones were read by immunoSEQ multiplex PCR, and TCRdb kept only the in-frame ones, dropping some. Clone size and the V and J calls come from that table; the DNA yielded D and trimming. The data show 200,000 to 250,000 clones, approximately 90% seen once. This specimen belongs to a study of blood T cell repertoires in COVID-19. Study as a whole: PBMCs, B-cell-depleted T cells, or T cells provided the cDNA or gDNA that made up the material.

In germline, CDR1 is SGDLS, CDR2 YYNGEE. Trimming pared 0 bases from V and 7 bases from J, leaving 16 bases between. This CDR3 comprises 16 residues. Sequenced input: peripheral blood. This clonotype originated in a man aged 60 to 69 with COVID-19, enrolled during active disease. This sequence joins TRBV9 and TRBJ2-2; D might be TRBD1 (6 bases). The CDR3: CASSVAVRGIDGELFF. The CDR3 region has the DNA TGTGCCAGCAGCGTAGCGGTCAGGGGCATTGACGGGGAGCTGTTTTTT.